The clone carrying this T cell receptor beta chain was picked up many times. Antigen specificity is unknown. The V and J ends lost 1 base and 2 bases respectively, with 12 bases between them. The CDR3 sequence is 15 residues long. The V gene's germline CDR1 is SGHTA and CDR2 FQGNSA. What was amplified from RNA transcripts were TCR beta CDR3 regions. The HTBI primer set was used in a first-round RT-PCR of the TCR CDR3. TCRdb fed the multiplex PCR reads into MiXCR, producing one record per CDR3 protein. The data show about 520,000 distinct CDR3 sequences, 20% seen once. Thyroid ultrasound, orbital computed tomography, clinical symptoms, and serum thyroxine and TRAb underpinned diagnoses. These data are taken from a study of T cells in Graves' hyperthyroidism and ophthalmopathy. The wider study: The blood sample was taken at first diagnosis, before treatment began. Whole-study findings and limits: Researchers report that a 13 V-J model separated ophthalmopathy from stable hyperthyroidism. Blood samples included most of the expanded thyroid clonotypes exceeding 0.001.

This sequence originates from a young man with Graves' hyperthyroidism. This chain links TRBV7-2 with TRBJ2-7, with D possibly matching TRBD1 (6 bases). What was sequenced was blood. The CDR3 coding sequence is TGTGCCAGCAGCTTAGGGACAGCCAAGCCCTACGAGCAGTACTTC. Protein product: CASSLGTAKPYEQYF.